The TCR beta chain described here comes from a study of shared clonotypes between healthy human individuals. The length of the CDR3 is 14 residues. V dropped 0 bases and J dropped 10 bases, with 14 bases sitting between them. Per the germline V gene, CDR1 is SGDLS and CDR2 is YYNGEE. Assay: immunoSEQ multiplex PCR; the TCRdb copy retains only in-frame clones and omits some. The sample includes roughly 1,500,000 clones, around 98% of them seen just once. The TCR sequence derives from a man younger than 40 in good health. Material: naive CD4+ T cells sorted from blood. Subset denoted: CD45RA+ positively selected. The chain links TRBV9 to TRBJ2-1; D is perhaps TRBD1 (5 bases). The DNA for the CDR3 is TGTGCCAGCAGCGTAGTGGGGTTTTCAGGGGAGCAGTTCTTC. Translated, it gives CASSVVGFSGEQFF.